Each of the 32 T cell receptor beta chains below was sequenced from the same sample in a study of T cell clonality in common variable immunodeficiency. Sequencing used immunoSEQ multiplex PCR; TCRdb keeps in-frame clones, though not all of them. The sample yields 30,000 to 40,000 clones, without any singletons. The material sequenced was peripheral blood mononuclear cells. These TCRs come from a person between 18 and 75 years old in good health.

This clone was observed many times. The read finishes 3 residues shy of the CDR3 end, and the germline J gene is used to complete it. This same CDR3 is encoded by further DNA sequences in the sample. This chain uses TRBV19 with TRBJ2-5, with 7 bases aligning to TRBD1. The CDR3 totals 13 residues. Germline trimming cut 4 bases from V and 2 bases from J; bases unmatched to any gene: 1. Germline V gene lookup returns CDR1 LNHDA and CDR2 SQIVND (reference sequence). CDR3 in amino acids: CASSRGQQETQYF. The sequenced CDR3 bases are TGTGCCAGTAGTAGGGGACAGCAAGAGACC. The variable domain in full, completed from reference TRBV19 and TRBJ2-5, reads DGGITQSPKYLFRKEGQNVTLSCEQNLNHDAMYWYRQDPGQGLRLIYYSQIVNDFQKGDIAEGYSVSREKKESFPLTVTSAQKNPTAFYLCASSRGQQETQYFGPGTRLLVL.

This clone was counted ten times or more. The sequenced fragment ends 3 residues before the CDR3 boundary, so the rest is inferred from the germline J gene. The V call is TRBV19, the J call TRBJ2-7, with unresolved D. Trimming pared 2 bases from V and 2 bases from J, leaving 7 bases between. CDR1 is LNHDA and CDR2 is SQIVND in the germline V gene (reference sequence). The CDR3 is made up of 13 amino acids. The CDR3 here is CASSITTTYEQYF. The sequenced part of the CDR3 DNA is TGTGCCAGTAGTATAACCACTACCTACGAG.

This clone appeared many times. The read halts 3 residues ahead of the CDR3 end, with the missing end drawn from the germline J gene. The J gene is TRBJ2-1, the V gene TRBV12-3 or TRBV12-4, with D perhaps TRBD1 (6 bases). This CDR3 comprises 13 residues. V was cut by 5 bases and J by 4 bases, with 9 bases left in between. The CDR3 bases that were read are TGTGCCAGCAGTCCCCAGGGGTACAATGAG. Translated: CASSPQGYNE. The CDR3 reads in full as CASSPQGYNEQFF.

This clone was seen many times. Read sequence stops 3 residues before the CDR3 end, and the germline J gene provides the missing end. The chain is built from TRBV7-2 and TRBJ1-5; D is perhaps TRBD1 (6 bases). The germline gives CDR1 SGHTA, CDR2 FQGNSA. Trimming took 1 base from V and 7 from J, leaving 11 bases between them. CDR3 length equals 14 residues. The CDR3 is CASSLGGGGQPQHF. CDR3 bases read: TGTGCCAGCAGCTTAGGTGGGGGGGGCCAGCCC.

Notes on this clone: The CDR3 is cut off 3 residues early in the read; its end comes from the germline J gene. V usage is TRBV5-8 and J usage is TRBJ2-7, with no clear D. With 9 bases removed from V and 4 bases from J, the gap between germline ends came to 8 bases. Germline V gives CDR1 SGHTS, CDR2 YDEGEE. The CDR3 is 10 amino acids. Incomplete CDR3 DNA: TGTGCCACCCGGTGGTACGAG. Amino acid sequence: CATRWYE. The complete CDR3 protein is CATRWYEQYF.

This clone was counted many times. The sequenced fragment ends 3 residues before the CDR3 boundary, so the rest is inferred from the germline J gene. The chain carries TRBV11-2 and TRBJ2-1; the D gene is possibly TRBD1 (6 bases). In germline, CDR1 is SGHAT, CDR2 FQNNGV. The CDR3 has 15 residues. V was pared by 2 bases and J by 1 base, with 9 bases between. Partial CDR3 DNA: TGTGCCAGCAGCTTACTTCAGGGGTCCTACAATGAG. Translation gives CASSLLQGSYNE. The full CDR3 protein is CASSLLQGSYNEQFF.

This clone was picked up a small number of times. The read finishes 3 residues shy of the CDR3 end, and the germline J gene is used to complete it. The chain employs TRBV11-1 and TRBJ2-1; D is perhaps TRBD1 (6 bases). Looked up from germline, CDR1 is SGHAT and CDR2 is FQDESV (reference sequence). The CDR3 has 11 residues. The ends were cut back, 5 bases at V and 9 bases at J, with 8 bases in the middle. This chain's CDR3 is CASSAQGEQFF. The part of the CDR3 DNA that was read is TGTGCCAGCAGCGCACAGGGTGAG.

In this sample, this clone turned up many times. Read data end 3 residues before the CDR3 end; the end is taken from the germline J gene. The gene calls are TRBV20-1 and TRBJ2-7; possible D gene TRBD2, 6 bases. The CDR3 runs 13 residues. Trimming removed 6 bases at V and 0 bases at J, with 12 bases between. The germline gives CDR1 DFQATT, CDR2 SNEGSKA (reference sequence). CDR3 bases read: TGCAGTGCCCGGGGACTTAGCTCCTACGAG. Translation gives CSARGLSSYE. The whole CDR3 protein reads CSARGLSSYEQYF.

The table lists this clone with many counts. The read ends 3 residues shy of where the CDR3 ends; the end is completed using the germline J gene. The chain uses TRBV20-1 and TRBJ2-1, with 8 bases aligning to TRBD2. The ends lost 5 bases at V and 2 bases at J; junction bases unmatched: 2. Germline CDR1 and CDR2: DFQATT and SNEGSKA (reference sequence). The CDR3 loop spans 13 amino acids. The CDR3 DNA, read in part, is TGCAGTGCTTTAGCGGGAACCTACAATGAG. This gives the protein CSALAGTYNE. The entire CDR3 is CSALAGTYNEQFF.

This clone showed up many times. The read finishes 3 residues shy of the CDR3 end, and the germline J gene is used to complete it. The chain has TRBV19 and TRBJ2-7; 7 nucleotides line up with TRBD1. This CDR3 contains 15 residues. With V trimmed by 10 bases and J by 3 bases, 15 bases remained unmatched. The germline V gene has CDR1 LNHDA and CDR2 SQIVND (reference sequence). Here the CDR3 reads CATSAATGTVYEQYF. CDR3 DNA, as far as it was read: TGTGCCACTTCCGCAGCAACCGGGACAGTCTACGAG.

This clone has at least ten counts. The read falls 3 residues short of the CDR3 end, and the missing part is taken from the germline J gene. The rearrangement uses TRBV12-3 or TRBV12-4 and TRBJ1-1; no clear D. The CDR3 loop spans 14 amino acids. Trimming removed 6 bases from V and 0 bases from J, with 11 bases in between. Incomplete CDR3 DNA: TGTGCCAGCAGGCTCGGGGAATTGAACACTGAA. It translates to CASRLGELNTE. The full CDR3 protein reads CASRLGELNTEAFF.

In this sample, this clone turned up many times. CDR3 sequence: CASSLGTSGGTDTQYF. The sequenced CDR3 bases are TGTGCCAGCAGTCTCGGGACTAGCGGGGGCACAGATACG. The V call is TRBV6-2 or TRBV6-3, the J call TRBJ2-3, with 13 bases aligning to TRBD2. The CDR3 end lies 3 residues beyond the end of the read and is filled in from the germline J gene. Germline lookup yields CDR1 MNHEY and CDR2 SVGEGT. V was pared by 5 bases and J by 1 base, with 3 bases of the junction left unmatched. The CDR3 spans 16 residues.

This clone occurred many times. The read terminates 3 residues before the CDR3 end, so the remaining end is supplied by the germline J gene. This chain links TRBV4-2 with TRBJ1-6; a weak D match, TRBD1 (6 bases). The CDR3 is 17 amino acids. Germline-derived CDR1 and CDR2 are LGHNA and YNFKEQ. The V end lost 3 bases, the J end lost 5 bases, and 17 bases lay between the germline ends. The CDR3 spells CASSHYRDTENNSPLHF. The DNA read from the CDR3 is TGTGCCAGCAGCCACTATCGGGACACCGAAAATAATTCACCC.

This clone has a count of ten or more. With the read ending 3 residues before the CDR3 end, the germline J gene is used to fill in that end. The gene calls are TRBV18 and TRBJ2-7; tentative D call: TRBD1 (5 bases). Germline V gives CDR1 KGHSH, CDR2 LQKENI. V was clipped by 6 bases and J by 2 bases, with 20 bases between them. This CDR3 is built from 16 residues. The sequenced part of the CDR3 DNA is TGTGCCAGCTCTCTCCTCGCCATAGGGGTCACCTACGAG. Its protein is CASSLLAIGVTYE. The full-length CDR3 reads as CASSLLAIGVTYEQYF.

This clone was counted many times. The read terminates 3 residues before the CDR3 end, so the remaining end is supplied by the germline J gene. The chain is built from TRBV2 and TRBJ2-7; no clear D gene. Germline V CDR1 and CDR2: SNHLY, FYNNEI. This CDR3 contains 12 residues. V lost 5 bases, J lost 3 bases, and 8 bases lay in between. The DNA read from the CDR3 is TGTGCCAGCAGTAGGGTTCACTACGAG. The encoded protein is CASSRVHYE. The entire CDR3 is CASSRVHYEQYF.

This clone appeared many times. The missing CDR3 end, 3 residues past where the read stops, is filled in from the germline J gene. This rearrangement joins TRBV18 to TRBJ2-3; weak D call: TRBD2 (6 bases). Trimming shortened V by 3 bases and J by 5 bases, and 15 bases separated the two germline ends. CDR3 length: 15 amino acids. Germline V gene data show CDR1 as KGHSH and CDR2 as LQKENI. The CDR3 is CASSPPTGGLDTQYF. The DNA read from the CDR3 is TGTGCCAGCTCACCCCCTACTGGGGGGTTAGATACG.

This clone was counted ten times or more. The read comes to an end 3 residues before the CDR3 does, leaving the germline J gene to fill in the end. The V and J genes are TRBV30 and TRBJ1-2; 9 bases are a match to TRBD1. The CDR3 has 13 residues. Germline trimming cut 0 bases from V and 6 bases from J; bases unmatched to any gene: 2. Per the germline V gene, CDR1 is GTSNPN and CDR2 is SVGIG (reference sequence). The CDR3 sequence: CAWSVGQGNGYTF. The CDR3 bases that were read are TGTGCCTGGAGTGTAGGACAGGGGAATGGC.

The table lists this clone with many counts. From the germline J gene comes the end of the CDR3, since the read stops 3 residues before it. The chain links TRBV6-2 or TRBV6-3 to TRBJ2-1; TRBD2 might be the D (6 bases). The length of the CDR3 is 13 residues. Deletions cut 8 bases from V and 1 base from J, with 9 bases between. CDR1 is MNHEY and CDR2 is SVGEGT in the germline V gene. CDR3 DNA, as far as it was read: TGTGCCAGCCAGGCGGGGTCCTACAATGAG. It is translated as CASQAGSYNE. The complete CDR3 protein is CASQAGSYNEQFF.

This clone has at least ten counts. Read data end 3 residues before the CDR3 end; the end is taken from the germline J gene. V usage is TRBV2 and J usage is TRBJ2-3; no clear D gene. The CDR3 loop spans 11 amino acids. The V and J ends lost 5 bases and 3 bases respectively, with 3 bases between them. CDR1 and CDR2 from the germline V gene are SNHLY and FYNNEI. The CDR3 protein is CASSTTDTQYF. Partial CDR3 DNA: TGTGCCAGCAGTACTACAGATACG.

In its sample, this clone was seen many times. Compared with germline, one end of the junction differs, possibly owing to a read error. The read ends 3 residues before the CDR3 terminus; that terminus is restored from the germline J gene. The chain links TRBV4-2 to TRBJ2-1, with D hard to call. Germline V gene sequence: CDR1 LGHNA, CDR2 YNFKEQ. This CDR3 has 13 amino acids. The CDR3 protein is CASSQDSSNEQFF. CDR3 DNA (partial): TGTGCCAGCAGCCAAGATTCCTCCAATGAG.

This clone occurred many times. The CDR3 loop reads CAISEGGGSNQPQHF. Incomplete CDR3 DNA: TGTGCCATCAGTGAGGGGGGGGGAAGCAATCAGCCC. The chain couples TRBV10-3 to TRBJ1-5, with TRBD1 as a possible D gene (5 bases). The read comes to an end 3 residues before the CDR3 does, leaving the germline J gene to fill in the end. With 2 bases removed from V and 1 base from J, the gap between germline ends came to 9 bases. The CDR3 contains 15 residues. CDR1 and CDR2 (germline): ENHRY, SYGVKD.

By sample fraction, this clone is medium-sized. The CDR3 goes on 3 residues after the read ends, and that part is filled in from the germline J gene. V is TRBV20-1 and J is TRBJ1-5, with 7 bases lining up with TRBD1. The CDR3 is 14 amino acids. CDR1 and CDR2 from the germline V gene are DFQATT and SNEGSKA (reference sequence). Trimming took 5 bases from V and 3 from J; bases not matched to a gene: 7. CDR3 sequence reads: CSAAYTGDNQPQHF. The sequenced part of the CDR3 DNA is TGCAGTGCTGCATACACAGGGGACAATCAGCCC.

The table lists this clone with many counts. The DNA ends 3 residues before the CDR3 does, and the rest of the CDR3 is filled in from the germline J gene. This chain connects TRBV20-1 to TRBJ2-4; TRBD2 might be the D (6 bases). The CDR3 contains 12 residues. The germline V and J ends were trimmed by 3 bases and 8 bases, with 11 bases remaining between them. CDR1 DFQATT and CDR2 SNEGSKA come from the germline V gene (reference sequence). Here the CDR3 reads CSASTPGDIQYF. The sequenced CDR3 bases are TGCAGTGCTAGCACACCGGGGGACATT.

This clone was seen more than once but under ten times. The observed sequence ends 3 residues before the CDR3 terminus, with the missing tail filled in from the germline J gene. The chain couples TRBV25-1 to TRBJ2-7; 8 bases are shared with TRBD1. This CDR3 has 17 amino acids. Germline V CDR1 and CDR2: MGHDK, SYGVNS. Trimming at V came to 1 base and at J to 3 bases, leaving 11 bases not matched to a gene. The CDR3 bases that were read are TGTGCCAGCAGTGAATTCTTACTTGGACAGGGTCGCTACGAG. This sequence encodes CASSEFLLGQGRYE. The CDR3 in full is CASSEFLLGQGRYEQYF.

The table lists this clone with many counts. The read ends 3 residues before the CDR3 terminus; that terminus is restored from the germline J gene. The rearrangement joins TRBV5-4 to TRBJ2-6; no firm D call. Trimming shortened V by 0 bases and J by 0 bases, and 7 bases separated the two germline ends. This CDR3 spans 16 amino acids. Germline CDR1 reads SGHNT; CDR2 reads YYREEE (reference sequence). CDR3 loop: CASSLAKGSGANVLTF. The CDR3 bases that were read are TGTGCCAGCAGCTTGGCCAAGGGCTCTGGGGCCAACGTC.

Turning to this clone: A read error is possible here, since a much larger clone lies one base away. The missing CDR3 end, 3 residues past where the read stops, is filled in from the germline J gene. Other nucleotide sequences in the sample specify the same CDR3. This chain connects TRBV19 to TRBJ2-5; TRBD2 matches 12 bases. The germline V gene encodes CDR1 LNHDA and CDR2 SQIVND (reference sequence). The CDR3 spans 14 residues. The J segment lost 5 bases and the V segment lost 6 bases, leaving 4 bases of the junction unmatched. The covered CDR3 bases are TGTGCCAGTAGCCTAGCGGGGGGGTCGGAGACC. This encodes CASSLAGGSET. The CDR3 in its entirety is CASSLAGGSETQYF.

This clone was seen at least ten times. With the read ending 3 residues before the CDR3 end, the germline J gene is used to fill in that end. This chain links TRBV12-3 or TRBV12-4 with TRBJ1-1; TRBD1 matches 10 bases. This CDR3 has 14 amino acids. V was pared by 5 bases and J by 1 base, with 1 base of the junction left unmatched. The DNA read from the CDR3 is TGTGCCAGCAGTCGACAGGGGGCGAACACTGAA. This encodes CASSRQGANTE. The full CDR3 reads CASSRQGANTEAFF.

This clone was detected ten times or more. The DNA ends 3 residues before the CDR3 does, and the rest of the CDR3 is filled in from the germline J gene. The chain has TRBV6-2 or TRBV6-3 and TRBJ1-6, with 7 bases identical to TRBD1. The germline V gene encodes CDR1 MNHEY and CDR2 SVGEGT. V was pared by 8 bases and J by 5 bases, with 9 bases of the junction left unmatched. CDR3 length: 15 residues. The CDR3 protein is CASRGWDSNNSPLHF. The sequenced CDR3 bases are TGTGCCAGCCGGGGATGGGACAGCAATAATTCACCC.

This clone showed up many times. Read data end 3 residues before the CDR3 end; the end is taken from the germline J gene. The chain uses TRBV20-1 and TRBJ2-3; weak D call: TRBD2 (6 bases). This CDR3 has 16 amino acids. Deletions cut 7 bases from V and 0 bases from J, with 20 bases between. Germline V gives CDR1 DFQATT, CDR2 SNEGSKA (reference sequence). Here the CDR3 reads CSGLIESGVSTDTQYF. The CDR3 bases that were read are TGCAGTGGGCTTATCGAGTCGGGGGTTAGCACAGATACG.

This clone was picked up many times. The CDR3 goes on 3 residues after the read ends, and that part is filled in from the germline J gene. The rearrangement uses TRBV5-1 and TRBJ1-1, with TRBD1 matching 8 bases. CDR3 length equals 14 residues. Germline V gene lookup returns CDR1 SGHRS and CDR2 YFSETQ. With 7 bases clipped from V and 5 bases from J, the junction kept 10 bases outside the gene matches. CDR3 region: CASSNPGQETEAFF. Partial CDR3 DNA: TGCGCCAGCTCTAACCCGGGACAGGAAACTGAA.

In its sample, this clone was seen many times. At one end the junction does not follow the germline gene, possibly because of a read error. Sequencing ends 3 residues short of the CDR3 end; the germline J gene provides the rest. The genes are TRBV4-2 and TRBJ2-1, with TRBD2 matching over 7 bases. Germline CDR1 reads LGHNA; CDR2 reads YNFKEQ. The CDR3 is 15 residues long. CDR3 sequence: CASSLGGEWYNEQFF. The sequenced CDR3 bases are TGCGCCAGCAGCCTGGGGGGGGAATGGTACAATGAG.

Ten or more counts support this clone. From the germline J gene comes the end of the CDR3, since the read stops 3 residues before it. The chain has TRBV4-2 and TRBJ2-3; possible D gene TRBD2, 6 bases. Germline assignment: CDR1 LGHNA and CDR2 YNFKEQ. V lost 4 bases and J lost 2, with 22 bases in between. The CDR3 consists of 18 residues. CDR3 DNA (partial): TGTGCCAGCAGCCGCCAAGTTGTGGGTAGCGGTCTCACAGATACG. The encoded protein is CASSRQVVGSGLTDT. The whole CDR3 is CASSRQVVGSGLTDTQYF.